Listed below are T cell receptor beta chains from one sample, sequenced in a study of T cell responses to AZD1222 COVID-19 vaccine. Using immunoSEQ multiplex PCR, the repertoire was profiled, and TCRdb retains in-frame clones only, with some absent. The data show 150,000 to 200,000 clones, with approximately 90% seen just once and 2.6% held by the top ten. Sequenced material: peripheral blood, taken on day 0 of AZD1222 vaccination. Receptors originate from an adult in good health. Each CDR3 is given with its conserved first and last residue. A D gene is named only where the DNA matches it firmly. Some rows mark clone size as missing; the rest say once, few, many or name a class of expanded clone.

V,D,size,J,CDR3,DNA
TRBV6-5,.,.,TRBJ1-6,CASRQEFTPLHF,TGTGCCAGCAGGCAGGAGTTTACTCCCCTCCACTTT
TRBV10-1,.,.,TRBJ1-3,CASRDSGNTIYF,TGCGCCAGCAGGGACTCTGGAAACACCATATATTTT
TRBV5-1,.,once,TRBJ1-5,CASSPGTEVIGPQHF,TGCGCCAGCAGCCCCGGGACGGAGGTCATTGGGCCCCAGCATTTT
TRBV5-6,TRBD1,.,TRBJ2-7,CASSPNGTGYEQYF,TGTGCCAGCAGCCCTAATGGGACAGGGTACGAGCAGTACTTC
TRBV11-3,TRBD2,.,TRBJ2-5,CASSGTGTSGSVETQYF,TGTGCCAGCAGCGGCACCGGGACTAGCGGGAGTGTTGAGACCCAGTACTTC
TRBV5-1,TRBD2,.,TRBJ2-7,CASRPSSGGFYEQYF,TGCGCCAGCAGGCCCTCTAGCGGTGGATTCTACGAGCAGTACTTC
TRBV3-1/TRBV3-2,.,once,TRBJ1-1,CASSPSGGLGTEAFF,TGTGCCAGCAGCCCCAGCGGGGGATTGGGCACTGAAGCTTTCTTT
TRBV11-2,TRBD1,.,TRBJ2-7,CASSSGQGARYEQYF,TGTGCCAGCAGCTCGGGACAGGGTGCTAGGTACGAGCAGTACTTC
TRBV27,.,once,TRBJ2-1,CASSRMTGNEQFF,TGTGCCAGCAGTAGGATGACGGGCAATGAGCAGTTCTTC
TRBV9,TRBD1,.,TRBJ2-1,CASSVEPSGQGYNEQFF,TGTGCCAGCAGCGTAGAACCCTCCGGACAGGGGTACAATGAGCAGTTCTTC
TRBV19,.,.,TRBJ1-6,CASHDIYNSPLHF,TGTGCCAGCCATGACATCTATAATTCACCCCTCCACTTT
TRBV6-5,TRBD1,once,TRBJ1-5,CASRADRGGNQPQHF,TGTGCCAGCAGGGCCGACAGGGGAGGCAATCAGCCCCAGCATTTT
TRBV30,.,.,TRBJ2-7,CAWRATGFSITVRDYEQYF,TGTGCCTGGAGGGCTACAGGGTTTAGCATCACAGTCCGGGACTACGAGCAGTACTTC
TRBV6-2/TRBV6-3,.,once,TRBJ2-7,CASSSSSSYEQYF,TGTGCCAGCAGCTCCTCGAGCTCCTACGAGCAGTACTTC
TRBV10-3,.,once,TRBJ2-1,CAITEGGTNEQFF,TGTGCCATCACCGAGGGGGGAACCAATGAGCAGTTCTTC
TRBV7-9,TRBD1,.,TRBJ2-5,CAGTGAETQYF,TGTGCCGGGACAGGTGCAGAGACCCAGTACTTC
TRBV30,.,.,TRBJ1-2,CARREPGGYTF,TGTGCCCGGAGGGAGCCGGGGGGCTACACCTTC
TRBV6-5,.,.,TRBJ2-5,CASSLIGETQYF,TGTGCCAGCAGCCTTATCGGGGAGACCCAGTACTTC
TRBV4-1,.,.,TRBJ2-1,CASSQDRNYNEQFF,TGCGCCAGCAGCCAAGATCGCAATTACAATGAGCAGTTCTTC
TRBV6-5,TRBD1,.,TRBJ1-1,CASREGDRSNTEAFF,TGTGCCAGCAGGGAGGGGGACAGGTCGAACACTGAAGCTTTCTTT
TRBV15,TRBD1,.,TRBJ1-1,CATGLGGLGNTEAFF,TGTGCCACCGGGCTAGGGGGCTTAGGAAACACTGAAGCTTTCTTT
TRBV5-1,.,.,TRBJ1-1,CASSLLAGTEAFF,TGCGCCAGCAGCTTGTTGGCAGGCACTGAAGCTTTCTTT
TRBV27,.,.,TRBJ1-1,CASSLGVGGTEAFF,TGTGCCAGCAGTTTGGGGGTAGGGGGCACTGAAGCTTTCTTT
TRBV18,.,once,TRBJ2-1,CASSPSFGAGTHNEQFF,TGTGCCAGCTCACCCTCCTTCGGGGCAGGGACCCACAATGAGCAGTTCTTC
TRBV18,TRBD1,.,TRBJ1-2,CASSPAGTAYGYTF,TGTGCCAGCTCACCAGCGGGGACAGCCTATGGCTACACCTTC
TRBV7-9,TRBD2,.,TRBJ2-4,CASIQGGGAKENIQYF,TGTGCCAGCATCCAAGGCGGGGGGGCCAAGGAAAACATTCAGTACTTC
TRBV7-9,.,.,TRBJ2-2,CASSLGHANTGELFF,TGTGCCAGCAGCTTAGGGCACGCGAACACCGGGGAGCTGTTTTTT
TRBV6-2/TRBV6-3,.,.,TRBJ2-1,CASSSGILPNEQFF,TGTGCCAGCAGCTCGGGTATCCTACCCAATGAGCAGTTCTTC
TRBV19,TRBD1,.,TRBJ1-1,CASRVDRGVGVNTEAFF,TGTGCCAGTAGGGTTGACAGGGGCGTAGGGGTGAACACTGAAGCTTTCTTT
TRBV28,.,.,TRBJ2-3,CASSPPASTDTQYF,TGTGCCAGCAGTCCTCCGGCTAGCACAGATACGCAGTATTTT
TRBV29-1,.,.,TRBJ1-1,CSVATGLGTEAFF,TGCAGCGTTGCCACGGGGCTGGGCACTGAAGCTTTCTTT
TRBV6-1,.,.,TRBJ2-5,CASSEPWETQYF,TGTGCCAGCAGTGAACCTTGGGAGACCCAGTACTTC
TRBV27,TRBD1,.,TRBJ1-2,CASSLLTGKDGYTF,TGTGCCAGCAGTTTGCTGACAGGGAAGGATGGCTACACCTTC